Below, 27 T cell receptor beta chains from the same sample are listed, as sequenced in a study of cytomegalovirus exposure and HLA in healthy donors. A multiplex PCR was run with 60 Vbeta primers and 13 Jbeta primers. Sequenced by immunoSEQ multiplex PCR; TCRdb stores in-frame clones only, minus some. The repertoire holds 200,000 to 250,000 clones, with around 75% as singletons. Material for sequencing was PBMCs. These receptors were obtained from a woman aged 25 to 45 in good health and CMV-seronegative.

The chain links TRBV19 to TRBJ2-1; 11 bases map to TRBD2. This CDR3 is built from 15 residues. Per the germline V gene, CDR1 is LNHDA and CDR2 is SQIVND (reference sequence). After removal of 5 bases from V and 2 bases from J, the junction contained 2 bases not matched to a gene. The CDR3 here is CASSQTSGTYNEQFF. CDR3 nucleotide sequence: TGTGCCAGTAGTCAGACTAGCGGGACCTACAATGAGCAGTTCTTC.

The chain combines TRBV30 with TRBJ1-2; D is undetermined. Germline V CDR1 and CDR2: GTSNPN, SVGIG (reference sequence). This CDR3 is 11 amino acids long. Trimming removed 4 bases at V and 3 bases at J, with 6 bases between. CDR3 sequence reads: CAWTNDYGYTF. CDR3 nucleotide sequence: TGTGCCTGGACCAATGACTATGGCTACACCTTC.

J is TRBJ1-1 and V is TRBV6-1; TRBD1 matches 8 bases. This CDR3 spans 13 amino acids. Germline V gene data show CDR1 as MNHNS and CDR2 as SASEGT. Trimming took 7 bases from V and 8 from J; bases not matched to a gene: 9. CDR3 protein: CASKWTGLNEAFF. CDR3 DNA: TGTGCCAGCAAGTGGACAGGGCTTAACGAAGCTTTCTTT.

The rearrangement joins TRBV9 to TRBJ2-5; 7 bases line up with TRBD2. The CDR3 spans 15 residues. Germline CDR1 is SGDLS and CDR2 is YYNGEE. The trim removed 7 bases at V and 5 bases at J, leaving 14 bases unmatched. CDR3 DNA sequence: TGTGCCAGCTCACCTGAGGGAGGGACGGGGGAGACCCAGTACTTC. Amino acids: CASSPEGGTGETQYF.

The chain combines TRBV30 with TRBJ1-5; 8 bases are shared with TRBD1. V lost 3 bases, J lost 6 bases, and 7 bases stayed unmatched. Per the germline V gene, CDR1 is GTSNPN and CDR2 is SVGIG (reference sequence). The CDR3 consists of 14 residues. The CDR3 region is CAWRSGTGSQPQHF. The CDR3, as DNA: TGTGCCTGGAGGTCCGGGACAGGTAGTCAGCCCCAGCATTTT.

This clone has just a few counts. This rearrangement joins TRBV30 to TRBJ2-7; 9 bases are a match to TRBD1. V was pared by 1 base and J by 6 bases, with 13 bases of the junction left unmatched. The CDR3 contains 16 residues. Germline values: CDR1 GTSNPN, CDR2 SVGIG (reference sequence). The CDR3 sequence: CAWSAPWTGELAEQYF. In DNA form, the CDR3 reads TGTGCCTGGAGTGCACCGTGGACAGGGGAGCTGGCCGAGCAGTACTTC. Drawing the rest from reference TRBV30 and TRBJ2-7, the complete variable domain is SQTIHQWPATLVQPVGSPLSLECTVEGTSNPNLYWYRQAAGRGLQLLFYSVGIGQISSEVPQNLSASRPQDRQFILSSKKLLLSDSGFYLCAWSAPWTGELAEQYFGPGTRLTVT.

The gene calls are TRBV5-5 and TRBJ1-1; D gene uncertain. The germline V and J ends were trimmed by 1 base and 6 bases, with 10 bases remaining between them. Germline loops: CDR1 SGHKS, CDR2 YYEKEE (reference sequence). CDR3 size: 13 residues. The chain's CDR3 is CASSLLPAPEAFF. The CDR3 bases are TGTGCCAGCAGCTTGCTTCCAGCGCCTGAAGCTTTCTTT.

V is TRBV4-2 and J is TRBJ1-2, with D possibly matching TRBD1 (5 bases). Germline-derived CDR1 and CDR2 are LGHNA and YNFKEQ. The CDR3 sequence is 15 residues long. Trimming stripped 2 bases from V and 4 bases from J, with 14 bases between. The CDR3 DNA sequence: TGTGCCAGCAGCCAAACCTCGGGGGGGGTCTATGGCTACACCTTC. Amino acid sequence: CASSQTSGGVYGYTF.

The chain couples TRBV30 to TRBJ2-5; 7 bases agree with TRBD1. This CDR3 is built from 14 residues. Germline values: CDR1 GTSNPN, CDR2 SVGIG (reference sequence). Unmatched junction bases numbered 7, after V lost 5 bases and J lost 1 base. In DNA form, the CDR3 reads TGTGCCTGGGCGGTAGGGGGCGGCCAAGAGACCCAGTACTTC. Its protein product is CAWAVGGGQETQYF.

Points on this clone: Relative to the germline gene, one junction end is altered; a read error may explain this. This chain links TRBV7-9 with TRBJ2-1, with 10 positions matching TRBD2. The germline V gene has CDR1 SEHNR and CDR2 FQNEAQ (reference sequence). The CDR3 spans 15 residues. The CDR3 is CSSSSRTSGYNEQFF. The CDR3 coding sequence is TGTTCCAGCAGCTCCAGGACTAGCGGTTACAATGAGCAGTTCTTC.

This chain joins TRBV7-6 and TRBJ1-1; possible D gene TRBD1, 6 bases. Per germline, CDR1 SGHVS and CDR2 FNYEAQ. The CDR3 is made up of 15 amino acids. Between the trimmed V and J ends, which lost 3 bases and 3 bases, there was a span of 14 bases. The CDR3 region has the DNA TGTGCCAGCAGCTTCAGGGGTCGGGGGGACACTGAAGCTTTCTTT. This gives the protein CASSFRGRGDTEAFF.

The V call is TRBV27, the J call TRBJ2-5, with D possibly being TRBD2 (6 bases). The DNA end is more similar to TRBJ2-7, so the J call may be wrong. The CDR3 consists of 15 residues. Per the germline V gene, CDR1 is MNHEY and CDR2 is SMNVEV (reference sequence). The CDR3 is CASSLSGRVSYEQYF. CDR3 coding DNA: TGTGCCAGCAGTTTATCCGGGAGAGTCTCCTACGAGCAGTACTTC.

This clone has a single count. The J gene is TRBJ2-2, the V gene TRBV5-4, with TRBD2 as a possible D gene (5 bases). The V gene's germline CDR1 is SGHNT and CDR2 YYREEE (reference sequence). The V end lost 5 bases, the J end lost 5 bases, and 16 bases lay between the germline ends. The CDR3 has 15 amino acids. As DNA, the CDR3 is TGTGCCAGCAGTTTGACGGGGAGTAGGACCGGGGAGCTGTTTTTT. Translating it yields CASSLTGSRTGELFF.

The CDR3 DNA reads TGTGCCAGCAGTCGAGGACAACCAGCCCCAATAGGCTATGGCTACACCTTC. It translates to CASSRGQPAPIGYGYTF. This sequence joins TRBV27 and TRBJ1-2; D is perhaps TRBD1 (5 bases). Trimming pared 5 bases from V and 4 bases from J, leaving 23 bases between. The CDR3 has 17 residues. Germline V lookup: CDR1 MNHEY, CDR2 SMNVEV (reference sequence).

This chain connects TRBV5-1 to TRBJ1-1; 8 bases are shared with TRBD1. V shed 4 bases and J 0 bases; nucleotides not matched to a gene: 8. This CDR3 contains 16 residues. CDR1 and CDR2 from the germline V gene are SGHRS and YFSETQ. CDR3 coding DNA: TGCGCCAGCAGCGGACAGGGCTCCTCCGTGAACACTGAAGCTTTCTTT. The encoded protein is CASSGQGSSVNTEAFF.

In DNA, the CDR3 is TGCGCCAGCAGCCAAGGCGGCGGGAGGGCCGGGGAGACCCAGTACTTC. This codes for CASSQGGGRAGETQYF. V and J are TRBV4-3 and TRBJ2-5, with 9 bases aligning to TRBD2. Germline V CDR1 and CDR2: LGHNA, YSLEER. Losses at the gene ends were 1 base for V and 5 bases for J; bases not matched to a gene: 8. The CDR3 consists of 16 residues.

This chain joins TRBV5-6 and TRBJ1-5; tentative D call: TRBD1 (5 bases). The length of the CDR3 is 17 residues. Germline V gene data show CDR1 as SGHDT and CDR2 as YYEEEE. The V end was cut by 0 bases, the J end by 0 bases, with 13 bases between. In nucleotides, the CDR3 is TGTGCCAGCAGCTTGGCAGGGAACCTCATTAGCAATCAGCCCCAGCATTTT. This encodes CASSLAGNLISNQPQHF.

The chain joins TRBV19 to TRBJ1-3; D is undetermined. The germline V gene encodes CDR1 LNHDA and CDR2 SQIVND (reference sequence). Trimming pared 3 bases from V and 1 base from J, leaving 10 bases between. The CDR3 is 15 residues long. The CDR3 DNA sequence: TGTGCCAGTAGTATTCGTGAGACATCTGGAAACACCATATATTTT. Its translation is CASSIRETSGNTIYF.

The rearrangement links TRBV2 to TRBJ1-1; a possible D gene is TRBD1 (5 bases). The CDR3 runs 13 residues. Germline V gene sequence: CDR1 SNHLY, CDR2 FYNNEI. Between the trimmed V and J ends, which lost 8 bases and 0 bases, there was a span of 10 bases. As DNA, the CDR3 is TGTGCCAGCGGAAGACAGTTGAACACTGAAGCTTTCTTT. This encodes CASGRQLNTEAFF.

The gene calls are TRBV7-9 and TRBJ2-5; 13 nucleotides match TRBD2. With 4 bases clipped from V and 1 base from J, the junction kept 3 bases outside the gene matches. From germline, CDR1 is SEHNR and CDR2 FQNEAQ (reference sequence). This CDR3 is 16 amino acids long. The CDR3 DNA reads TGTGCCAGCAGCTCAAGACTAGCGGGGGGCCAAGAGACCCAGTACTTC. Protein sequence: CASSSRLAGGQETQYF. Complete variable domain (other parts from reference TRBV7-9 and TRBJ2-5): DTGVSQNPRHKITKRGQNVTFRCDPISEHNRLYWYRQTLGQGPEFLTYFQNEAQLEKSRLLSDRFSAERPKGSFSTLEIQRTEQGDSAMYLCASSSRLAGGQETQYFGPGTRLLVL.

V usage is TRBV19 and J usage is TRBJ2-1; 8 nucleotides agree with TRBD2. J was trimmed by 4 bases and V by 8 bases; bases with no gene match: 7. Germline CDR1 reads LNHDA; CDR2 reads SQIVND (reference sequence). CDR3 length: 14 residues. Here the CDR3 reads CASSRLAQYNEQFF. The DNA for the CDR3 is TGTGCCAGTTCCCGACTAGCGCAGTACAATGAGCAGTTCTTC.

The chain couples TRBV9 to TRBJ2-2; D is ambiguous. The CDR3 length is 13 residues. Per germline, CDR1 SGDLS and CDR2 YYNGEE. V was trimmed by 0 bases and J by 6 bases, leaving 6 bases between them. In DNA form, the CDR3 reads TGTGCCAGCAGCGTAGTTGGGCCCGGGGAGCTGTTTTTT. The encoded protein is CASSVVGPGELFF.

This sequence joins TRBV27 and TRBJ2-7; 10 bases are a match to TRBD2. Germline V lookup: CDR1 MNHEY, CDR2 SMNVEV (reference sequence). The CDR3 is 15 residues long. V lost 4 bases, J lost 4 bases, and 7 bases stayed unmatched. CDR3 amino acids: CASSSPSGSRYEQYF. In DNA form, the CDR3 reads TGTGCCAGCAGTTCCCCTAGCGGGAGTCGGTACGAGCAGTACTTC.

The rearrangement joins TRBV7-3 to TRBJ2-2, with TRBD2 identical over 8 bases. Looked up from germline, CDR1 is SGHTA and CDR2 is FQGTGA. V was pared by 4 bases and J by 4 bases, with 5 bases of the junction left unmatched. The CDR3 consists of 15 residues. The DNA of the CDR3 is TGTGCCAGCAGCTCGGGAGGGGCGGGCACCGGGGAGCTGTTTTTT. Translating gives CASSSGGAGTGELFF.

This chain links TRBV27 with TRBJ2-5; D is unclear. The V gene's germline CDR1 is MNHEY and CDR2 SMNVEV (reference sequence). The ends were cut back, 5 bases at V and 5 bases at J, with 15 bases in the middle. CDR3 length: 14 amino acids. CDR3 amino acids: CASSPLPGWETQYF. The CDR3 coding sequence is TGTGCCAGCAGTCCCCTCCCCGGTTGGGAGACCCAGTACTTC.

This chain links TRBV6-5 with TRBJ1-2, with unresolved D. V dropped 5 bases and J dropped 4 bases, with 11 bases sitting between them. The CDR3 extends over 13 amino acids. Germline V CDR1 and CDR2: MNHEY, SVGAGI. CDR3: CASSLSFSYGYTF. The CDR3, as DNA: TGTGCCAGCAGTCTATCGTTTTCCTATGGCTACACCTTC.

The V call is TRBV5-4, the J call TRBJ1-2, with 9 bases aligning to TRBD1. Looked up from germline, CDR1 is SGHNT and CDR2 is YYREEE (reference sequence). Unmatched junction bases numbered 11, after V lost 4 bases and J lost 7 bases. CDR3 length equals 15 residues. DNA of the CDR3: TGTGCCAGCAGCACCAGGACAGGGGAGGGTGCTGGCTACACCTTC. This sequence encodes CASSTRTGEGAGYTF.